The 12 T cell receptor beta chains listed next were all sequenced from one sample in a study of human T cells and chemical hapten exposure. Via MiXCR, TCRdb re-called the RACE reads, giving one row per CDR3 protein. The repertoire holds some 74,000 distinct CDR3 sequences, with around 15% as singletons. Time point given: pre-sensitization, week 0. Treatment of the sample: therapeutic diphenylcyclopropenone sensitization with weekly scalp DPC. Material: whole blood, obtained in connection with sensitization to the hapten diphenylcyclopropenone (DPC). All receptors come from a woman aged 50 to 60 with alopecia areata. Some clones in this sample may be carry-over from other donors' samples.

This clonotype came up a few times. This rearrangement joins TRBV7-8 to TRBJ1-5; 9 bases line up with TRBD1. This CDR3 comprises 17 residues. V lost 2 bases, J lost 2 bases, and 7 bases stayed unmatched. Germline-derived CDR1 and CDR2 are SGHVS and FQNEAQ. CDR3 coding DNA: TGTGCCAGCAGCTTATCCCCTCGGGACAGGGGCAATCAGCCCCAGCATTTT. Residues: CASSLSPRDRGNQPQHF.

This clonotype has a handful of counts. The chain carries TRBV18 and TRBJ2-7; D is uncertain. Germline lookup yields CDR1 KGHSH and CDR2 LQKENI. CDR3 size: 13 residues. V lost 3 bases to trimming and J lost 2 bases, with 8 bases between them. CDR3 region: CASSPKLTYEQYF. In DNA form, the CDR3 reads TGTGCCAGCTCACCTAAACTCACCTACGAGCAGTACTTC.

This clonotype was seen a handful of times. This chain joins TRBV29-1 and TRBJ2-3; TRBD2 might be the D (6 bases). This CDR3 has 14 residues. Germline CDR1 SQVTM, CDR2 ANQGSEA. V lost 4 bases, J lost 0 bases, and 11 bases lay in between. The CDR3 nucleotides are TGCAGCGTTGCTGGGACTGCTAGCACAGATACGCAGTATTTT. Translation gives CSVAGTASTDTQYF.

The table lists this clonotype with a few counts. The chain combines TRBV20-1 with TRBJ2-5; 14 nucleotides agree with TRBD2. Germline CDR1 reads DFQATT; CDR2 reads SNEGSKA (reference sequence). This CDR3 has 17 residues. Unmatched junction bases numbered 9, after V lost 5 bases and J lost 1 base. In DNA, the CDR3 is TGCAGTGCTCTAGGACTAGCGGGAGGCCCCCTCCAAGAGACCCAGTACTTC. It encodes CSALGLAGGPLQETQYF.

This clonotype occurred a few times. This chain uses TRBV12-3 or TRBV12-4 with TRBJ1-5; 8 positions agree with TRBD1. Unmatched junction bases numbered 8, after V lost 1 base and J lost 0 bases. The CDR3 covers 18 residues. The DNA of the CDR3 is TGTGCCAGCAGTTTAGACAGGGGGTCCGTCTATAGCAATCAGCCCCAGCATTTT. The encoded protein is CASSLDRGSVYSNQPQHF.

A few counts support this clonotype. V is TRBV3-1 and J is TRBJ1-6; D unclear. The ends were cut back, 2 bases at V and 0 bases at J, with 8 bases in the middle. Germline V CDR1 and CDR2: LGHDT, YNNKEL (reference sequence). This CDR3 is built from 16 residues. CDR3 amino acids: CASSQTGLSYNSPLHF. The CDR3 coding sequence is TGTGCCAGCAGCCAAACGGGCCTCTCCTATAATTCACCCCTCCACTTT.

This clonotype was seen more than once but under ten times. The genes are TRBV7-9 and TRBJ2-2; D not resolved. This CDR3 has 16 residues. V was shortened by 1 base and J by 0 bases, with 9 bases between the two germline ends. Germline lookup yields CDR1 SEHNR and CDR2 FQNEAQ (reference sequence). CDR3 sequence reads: CASSLGTTPNTGELFF. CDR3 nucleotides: TGTGCCAGCAGCTTAGGAACCACCCCGAACACCGGGGAGCTGTTTTTT.

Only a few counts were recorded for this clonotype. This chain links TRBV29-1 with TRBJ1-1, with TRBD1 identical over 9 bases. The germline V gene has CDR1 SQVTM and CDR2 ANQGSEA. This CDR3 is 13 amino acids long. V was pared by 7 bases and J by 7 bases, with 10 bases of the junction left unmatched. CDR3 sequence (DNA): TGCAGCGCCTTCGGGACAGGGATGGGTGAAGCTTTCTTT. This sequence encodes CSAFGTGMGEAFF.

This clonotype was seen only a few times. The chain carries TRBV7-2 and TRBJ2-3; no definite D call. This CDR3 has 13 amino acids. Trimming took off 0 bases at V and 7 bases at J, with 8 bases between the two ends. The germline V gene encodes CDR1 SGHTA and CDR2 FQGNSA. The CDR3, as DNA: TGTGCCAGCAGCTTAGCTGGCCCGAATACGCAGTATTTT. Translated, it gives CASSLAGPNTQYF.

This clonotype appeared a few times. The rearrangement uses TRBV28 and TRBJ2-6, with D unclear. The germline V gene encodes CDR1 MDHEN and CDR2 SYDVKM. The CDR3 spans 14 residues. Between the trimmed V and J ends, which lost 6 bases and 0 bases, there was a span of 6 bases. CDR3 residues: CASRGISGANVLTF. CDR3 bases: TGTGCCAGCAGGGGGATCTCTGGGGCCAACGTCCTGACTTTC.

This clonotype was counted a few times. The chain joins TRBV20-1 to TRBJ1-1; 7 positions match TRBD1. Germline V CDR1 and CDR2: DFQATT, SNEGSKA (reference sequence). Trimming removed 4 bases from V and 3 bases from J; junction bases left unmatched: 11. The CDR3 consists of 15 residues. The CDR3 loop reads CSATSARDRYTEAFF. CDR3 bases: TGCAGTGCTACTTCTGCCCGGGACAGATACACTGAAGCTTTCTTT.

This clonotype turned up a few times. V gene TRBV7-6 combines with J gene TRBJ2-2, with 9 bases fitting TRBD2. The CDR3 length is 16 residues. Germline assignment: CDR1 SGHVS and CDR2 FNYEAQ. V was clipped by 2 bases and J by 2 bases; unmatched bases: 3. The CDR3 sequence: CASSLSLAGNTGELFF. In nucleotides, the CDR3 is TGTGCCAGCAGCTTATCGCTAGCGGGAAACACCGGGGAGCTGTTTTTT.